These 17 T cell receptor beta chains came from one sample sequenced in a study of human T cells and chemical hapten exposure. One entry per CDR3 protein, called by TCRdb with MiXCR from the RACE reads. In the table there are about 50,000 distinct CDR3 sequences, more than 9% of which are singletons. The time point: patch test 2, 6 weeks after DPC sensitization. Documented treatment: therapeutic diphenylcyclopropenone sensitization with weekly scalp DPC. Source: whole blood, taken in connection with sensitization to the hapten diphenylcyclopropenone (DPC). Receptor source: a woman aged 45 to 65 with alopecia areata. Some clones in this sample may be carry-over from other donors' samples.

Many counts were recorded for this clonotype. This rearrangement joins TRBV13 to TRBJ2-7; tentative D call: TRBD1 (6 bases). This CDR3 spans 14 amino acids. V was clipped by 4 bases and J by 7 bases, with 17 bases between them. Germline CDR1 PRHDT, CDR2 FYEKMQ (reference sequence). The CDR3 loop reads CASSSPRGPREQYF. As DNA, the CDR3 is TGTGCCAGCAGCTCGCCCAGGGGACCCAGGGAGCAGTACTTC.

This clonotype was counted between two and nine times. The V call is TRBV7-2, the J call TRBJ2-1; 7 bases fit TRBD1. After removal of 4 bases from V and 6 bases from J, the junction contained 12 bases not matched to a gene. The CDR3 consists of 16 residues. The V gene's germline CDR1 is SGHTA and CDR2 FQGNSA. The CDR3 is CASSSDRDRGGNEQFF. The CDR3 region has the DNA TGTGCCAGCAGCTCCGACCGGGACAGAGGAGGCAATGAGCAGTTCTTC. The full variable domain, in which reference TRBV7-2 and TRBJ2-1 provide the parts outside the CDR3, is GAGVSQSPSNKVTEKGKDVELRCDPISGHTALYWYRQSLGQGLEFLIYFQGNSAPDKSGLPSDRFSAERTGGSVSTLTIQRTQQEDSAVYLCASSSDRDRGGNEQFFGPGTRLTVL.

In this sample, this clonotype turned up many times. The chain employs TRBV18 and TRBJ1-2; the D is unclear. The length of the CDR3 is 14 residues. Germline V gene lookup returns CDR1 KGHSH and CDR2 LQKENI. Trimming removed 3 bases from V and 5 bases from J, with 13 bases in between. CDR3 residues: CASSPSVGTYGYTF. CDR3 in DNA: TGTGCCAGCTCACCCTCAGTCGGAACGTATGGCTACACCTTC.

J is TRBJ2-2 and V is TRBV10-1, with D possibly TRBD1 on 6 matching bases. Between the trimmed V and J ends, which lost 4 bases and 0 bases, there was a span of 12 bases. Germline V gives CDR1 WNHNN, CDR2 SYGVQD (reference sequence). The CDR3 extends over 16 amino acids. The CDR3 sequence: CASSAAGTPNTGELFF. In DNA form, the CDR3 reads TGCGCCAGCAGTGCCGCCGGGACACCGAACACCGGGGAGCTGTTTTTT.

This clonotype has a single count. The chain uses TRBV11-1 and TRBJ1-2, with TRBD1 as a possible D gene (6 bases). Germline V CDR1 and CDR2: SGHAT, FQDESV (reference sequence). The CDR3 has 13 amino acids. Trimming pared 6 bases from V and 5 bases from J, leaving 13 bases between. The CDR3 protein is CASRRNRDYGYTF. CDR3 in DNA: TGTGCCAGCAGGAGAAACAGGGATTATGGCTACACCTTC.

This clonotype was detected many times. V and J are TRBV28 and TRBJ2-7; possible D gene TRBD1, 5 bases. Germline V gives CDR1 MDHEN, CDR2 SYDVKM. Trimming took off 7 bases at V and 0 bases at J, with 16 bases between the two ends. The CDR3 runs to 15 residues. For the CDR3, the DNA is TGTGCCAGCACCATGACAGATAGGAGCTCCTACGAGCAGTACTTC. Protein product: CASTMTDRSSYEQYF.

The V and J genes are TRBV4-3 and TRBJ2-3; 7 nucleotides line up with TRBD2. Trimming took 0 bases from V and 1 from J; bases not matched to a gene: 4. The germline V gene has CDR1 LGHNA and CDR2 YSLEER. The CDR3 loop spans 16 amino acids. Written as DNA, the CDR3 is TGCGCCAGCAGCCAAGATGGGGGGGGTGGCACAGATACGCAGTATTTT. Its translation: CASSQDGGGGTDTQYF.

The chain joins TRBV5-1 to TRBJ2-3; TRBD2 agrees at 7 bases. V lost 1 base, J lost 5 bases, and 4 bases stayed unmatched. CDR1 and CDR2 (germline): SGHRS, YFSETQ. The CDR3 length is 14 residues. CDR3 DNA: TGCGCCAGCAGCTTGCGGGGGGTCGAAGATACGCAGTATTTT. Translated, it gives CASSLRGVEDTQYF.

This clonotype was counted many times. The chain has TRBV28 and TRBJ1-2, with 9 bases fitting TRBD1. This CDR3 region has 16 residues. V was clipped by 5 bases and J by 4 bases; unmatched bases: 11. Germline V CDR1 and CDR2: MDHEN, SYDVKM. CDR3 sequence (DNA): TGTGCCAGCAGTGCTCAACTTCGGGACAGGGTCTATGGCTACACCTTC. Translation gives CASSAQLRDRVYGYTF.

This clonotype was found many times. The chain couples TRBV6-2 or TRBV6-3 to TRBJ1-2, with D perhaps matching TRBD1 (6 bases). The CDR3 runs 14 residues. Deletions cut 5 bases from V and 7 bases from J, with 17 bases between. Germline lookup yields CDR1 MNHEY and CDR2 SVGEGT. The DNA of the CDR3 is TGTGCCAGCAGTACCCCAGGCGGGGGCGGTGGCTACACCTTC. Amino acids: CASSTPGGGGGYTF.

This clonotype occurred a few times. CDR3 residues: CSVRASYEQYF. The CDR3 region has the DNA TGCAGCGTTCGAGCTTCATACGAGCAGTACTTC. The chain employs TRBV29-1 and TRBJ2-7; D uncertain. The CDR3 totals 11 residues. V lost 5 bases, J lost 4 bases, and 9 bases lay in between. Germline values: CDR1 SQVTM, CDR2 ANQGSEA.

The sample holds many counts of this clonotype. V gene TRBV24-1 combines with J gene TRBJ2-5, with 9 nucleotides matching TRBD1. V dropped 4 bases and J dropped 5; count of bases not matched to a gene: 7. CDR3 length: 15 amino acids. Germline V gene data show CDR1 as KGHDR and CDR2 as SFDVKD. CDR3 residues: CATSDAGTGMETQYF. In nucleotides, the CDR3 is TGTGCCACCAGTGACGCCGGGACAGGGATGGAGACCCAGTACTTC.

This clonotype was recorded at least ten times. The DNA for the CDR3 is TGTGCCAGCAGTTATTCCGATACAGGGTTTCCCCCCGGGGAGCTGTTTTTT. As protein: CASSYSDTGFPPGELFF. The V call is TRBV6-2 or TRBV6-3, the J call TRBJ2-2; perhaps TRBD1 as D (6 bases). The CDR3 is 17 residues long. V gave up 3 bases and J gave up 6 bases, with 20 bases separating them. Germline CDR1 and CDR2: MNHEY and SVGEGT.

The V and J genes are TRBV6-5 and TRBJ2-5; the D gene could be TRBD1 or TRBD2 (5 bases each). Trimming shortened V by 6 bases and J by 1 base, and 15 bases separated the two germline ends. Germline V gene lookup returns CDR1 MNHEY and CDR2 SVGAGI. The CDR3 is made up of 15 amino acids. In DNA form, the CDR3 reads TGTGCCAGCAGGAGGGCTCGAGGGACCCAAGAGACCCAGTACTTC. Protein: CASRRARGTQETQYF.

This clonotype was detected many times. The chain links TRBV15 to TRBJ2-3; TRBD2 agrees at 9 bases. The V gene's germline CDR1 is LNHNV and CDR2 YYDKDF (reference sequence). V trimming: 1 base; J trimming: 2 bases; junction bases outside the gene matches: 13. This CDR3 is built from 19 residues. The CDR3 nucleotides are TGTGCCACCAGCAGAGGTTCGGATAGCGGGAGTCGACTCACAGATACGCAGTATTTT. This encodes CATSRGSDSGSRLTDTQYF. Full variable domain (rest looked up from reference TRBV15 and TRBJ2-3): DAMVIQNPRYQVTQFGKPVTLSCSQTLNHNVMYWYQQKSSQAPKLLFHYYDKDFNNEADTPDNFQSRRPNTSFCFLDIRSPGLGDTAMYLCATSRGSDSGSRLTDTQYFGPGTRLTVL.

The chain joins TRBV28 to TRBJ2-6, with D perhaps TRBD1 (7 bases). V gave up 2 bases and J gave up 0 bases, with 14 bases separating them. From germline, CDR1 is MDHEN and CDR2 SYDVKM. The CDR3 is 18 residues long. In DNA, the CDR3 is TGTGCCAGCAGTTTAGGGGGGACAGCATTCTCTGGGGCCAACGTCCTGACTTTC. It specifies CASSLGGTAFSGANVLTF.

The table lists this clonotype with a few counts. J is TRBJ1-2 and V is TRBV5-8; no reliable D call. V lost 5 bases, J lost 3 bases, and 14 bases lay in between. The germline gives CDR1 SGHTS, CDR2 YDEGEE. There are 14 residues in the CDR3. The CDR3 loop reads CASREGQLHYGYTF. The DNA for the CDR3 is TGTGCCAGCAGGGAGGGCCAATTACACTATGGCTACACCTTC.